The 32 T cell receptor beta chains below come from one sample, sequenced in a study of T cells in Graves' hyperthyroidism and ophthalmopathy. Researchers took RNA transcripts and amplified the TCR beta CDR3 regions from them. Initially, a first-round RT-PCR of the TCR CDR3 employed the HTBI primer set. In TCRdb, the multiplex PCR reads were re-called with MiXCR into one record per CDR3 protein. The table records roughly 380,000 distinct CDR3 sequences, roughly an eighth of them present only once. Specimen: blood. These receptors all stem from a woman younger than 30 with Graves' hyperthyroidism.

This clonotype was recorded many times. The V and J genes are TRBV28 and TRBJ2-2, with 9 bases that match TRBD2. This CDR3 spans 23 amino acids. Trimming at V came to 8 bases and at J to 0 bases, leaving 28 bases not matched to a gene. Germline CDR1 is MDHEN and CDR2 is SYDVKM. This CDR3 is CASVGNMVLGASGTRPNTGELFF. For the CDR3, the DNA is TGTGCCAGCGTGGGTAATATGGTCTTGGGGGCTAGCGGGACCCGCCCGAACACCGGGGAGCTGTTTTTT.

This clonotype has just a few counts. CDR3 DNA sequence: TGTGCCAGTAGGCTAGTGGATGAGCAGTTCTTC. This translates into CASRLVDEQFF. The chain employs TRBV19 and TRBJ2-1; D unresolved. The germline V gene encodes CDR1 LNHDA and CDR2 SQIVND (reference sequence). The CDR3 spans 11 residues. Trimming removed 6 bases from V and 8 bases from J, with 8 bases in between.

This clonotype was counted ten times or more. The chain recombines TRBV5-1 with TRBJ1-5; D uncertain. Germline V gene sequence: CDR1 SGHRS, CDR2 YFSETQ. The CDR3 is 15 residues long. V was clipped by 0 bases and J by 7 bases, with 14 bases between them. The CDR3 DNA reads TGCGCCAGCAGCTTGGGGCCAGTTAGGACCCAGCCCCAGCATTTT. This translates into CASSLGPVRTQPQHF.

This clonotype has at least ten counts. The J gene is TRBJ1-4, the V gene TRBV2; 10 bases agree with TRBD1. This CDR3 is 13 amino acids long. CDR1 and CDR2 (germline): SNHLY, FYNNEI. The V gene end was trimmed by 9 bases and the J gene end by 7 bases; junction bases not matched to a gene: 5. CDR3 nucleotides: TGTGCCAGTAAAGGACAGGGGGTTGAAAAACTGTTTTTT. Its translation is CASKGQGVEKLFF.

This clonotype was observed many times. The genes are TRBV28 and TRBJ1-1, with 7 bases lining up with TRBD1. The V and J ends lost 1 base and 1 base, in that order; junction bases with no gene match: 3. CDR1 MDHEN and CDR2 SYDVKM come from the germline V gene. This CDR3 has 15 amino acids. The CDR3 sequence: CASSLSWTGNTEAFF. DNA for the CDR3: TGTGCCAGCAGTTTATCTTGGACAGGGAACACTGAAGCTTTCTTT.

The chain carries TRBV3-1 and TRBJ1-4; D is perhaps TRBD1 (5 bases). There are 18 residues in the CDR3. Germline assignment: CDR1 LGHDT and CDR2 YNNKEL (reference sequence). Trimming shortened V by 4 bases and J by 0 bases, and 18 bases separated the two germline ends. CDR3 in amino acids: CASSPRGTGDPTNEKLFF. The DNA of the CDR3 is TGTGCCAGCAGCCCCAGAGGTACGGGGGACCCAACTAATGAAAAACTGTTTTTT.

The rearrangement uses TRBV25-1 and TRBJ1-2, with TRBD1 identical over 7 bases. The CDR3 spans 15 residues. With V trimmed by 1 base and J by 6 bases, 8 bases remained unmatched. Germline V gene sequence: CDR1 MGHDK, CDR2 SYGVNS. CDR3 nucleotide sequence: TGTGCCAGCAGTGAATCCTACAGGGGATCGGATGGCTACACCTTC. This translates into CASSESYRGSDGYTF.

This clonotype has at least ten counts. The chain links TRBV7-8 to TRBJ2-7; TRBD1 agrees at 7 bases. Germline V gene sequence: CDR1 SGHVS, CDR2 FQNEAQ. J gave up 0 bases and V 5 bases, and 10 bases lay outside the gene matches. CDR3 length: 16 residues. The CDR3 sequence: CASSTTTGASSYEQYF. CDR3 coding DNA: TGTGCCAGCAGCACAACCACAGGGGCATCCTCCTACGAGCAGTACTTC.

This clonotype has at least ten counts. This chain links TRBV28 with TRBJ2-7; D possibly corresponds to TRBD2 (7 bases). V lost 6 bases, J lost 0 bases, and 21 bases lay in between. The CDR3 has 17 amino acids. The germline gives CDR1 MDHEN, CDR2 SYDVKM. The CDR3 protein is CASRPEGGGAHSYEQYF. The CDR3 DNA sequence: TGTGCCAGCAGGCCAGAGGGAGGGGGTGCACACTCCTACGAGCAGTACTTC.

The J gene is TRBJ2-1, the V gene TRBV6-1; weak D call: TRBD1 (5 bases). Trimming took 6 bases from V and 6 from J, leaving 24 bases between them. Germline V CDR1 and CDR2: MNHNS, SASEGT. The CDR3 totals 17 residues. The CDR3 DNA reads TGTGCCAGCAGCAGAGCCAACTCAGGGCTCTCTGGCAATGAGCAGTTCTTC. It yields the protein CASSRANSGLSGNEQFF.

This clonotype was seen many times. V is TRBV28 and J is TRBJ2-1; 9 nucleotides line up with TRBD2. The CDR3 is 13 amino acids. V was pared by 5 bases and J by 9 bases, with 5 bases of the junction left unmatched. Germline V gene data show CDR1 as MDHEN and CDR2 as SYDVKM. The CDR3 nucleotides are TGTGCCAGCAGTGAGGGACTAGCCGGTGAGCAGTTCTTC. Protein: CASSEGLAGEQFF.

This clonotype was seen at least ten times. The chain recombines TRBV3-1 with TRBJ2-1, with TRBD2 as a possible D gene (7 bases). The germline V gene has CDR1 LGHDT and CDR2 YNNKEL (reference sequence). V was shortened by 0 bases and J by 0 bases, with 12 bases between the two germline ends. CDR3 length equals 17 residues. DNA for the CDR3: TGTGCCAGCAGCCAAGAAGGGGGGGACTCCTCCTACAATGAGCAGTTCTTC. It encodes CASSQEGGDSSYNEQFF.

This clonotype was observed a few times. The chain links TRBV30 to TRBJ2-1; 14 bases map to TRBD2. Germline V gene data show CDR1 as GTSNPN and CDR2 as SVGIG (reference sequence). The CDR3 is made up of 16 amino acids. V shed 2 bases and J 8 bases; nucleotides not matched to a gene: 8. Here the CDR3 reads CAWSWGLAGVNDEQFF. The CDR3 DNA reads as TGTGCCTGGAGTTGGGGACTAGCGGGAGTAAACGATGAGCAGTTCTTC.

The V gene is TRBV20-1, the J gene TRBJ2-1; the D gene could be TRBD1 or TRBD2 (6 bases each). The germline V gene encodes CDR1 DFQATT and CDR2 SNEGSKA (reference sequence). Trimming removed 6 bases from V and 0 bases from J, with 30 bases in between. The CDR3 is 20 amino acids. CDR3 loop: CSAEPGGYSGPGSSYNEQFF. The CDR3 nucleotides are TGCAGTGCCGAACCCGGGGGCTACTCGGGACCCGGGAGCTCCTACAATGAGCAGTTCTTC.

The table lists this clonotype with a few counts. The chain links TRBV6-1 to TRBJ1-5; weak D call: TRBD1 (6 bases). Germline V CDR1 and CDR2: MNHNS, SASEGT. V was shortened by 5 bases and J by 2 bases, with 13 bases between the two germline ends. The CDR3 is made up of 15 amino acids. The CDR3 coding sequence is TGTGCCAGCAGTCCCACAGGGTTCGGCAATCAGCCCCAGCATTTT. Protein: CASSPTGFGNQPQHF.

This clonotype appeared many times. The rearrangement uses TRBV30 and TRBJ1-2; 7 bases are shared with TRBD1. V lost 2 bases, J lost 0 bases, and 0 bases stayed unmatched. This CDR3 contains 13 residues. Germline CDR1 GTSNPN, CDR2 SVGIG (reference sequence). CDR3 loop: CAWSQGANYGYTF. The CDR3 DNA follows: TGTGCCTGGAGTCAGGGGGCTAACTATGGCTACACCTTC.

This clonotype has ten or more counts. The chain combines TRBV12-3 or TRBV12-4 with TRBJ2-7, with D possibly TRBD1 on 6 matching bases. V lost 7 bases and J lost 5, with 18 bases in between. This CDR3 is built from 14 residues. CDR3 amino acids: CASTASTGPHEQYF. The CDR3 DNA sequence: TGTGCCAGCACCGCAAGTACAGGGCCTCACGAGCAGTACTTC.

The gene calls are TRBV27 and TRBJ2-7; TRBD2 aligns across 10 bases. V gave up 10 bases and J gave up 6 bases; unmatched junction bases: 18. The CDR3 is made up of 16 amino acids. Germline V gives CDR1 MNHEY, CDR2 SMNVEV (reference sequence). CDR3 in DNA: TGTGCCAACAGCTCGTCCCCCCTAGCGGGAGTAGGCGAGCAGTACTTC. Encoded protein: CANSSSPLAGVGEQYF.

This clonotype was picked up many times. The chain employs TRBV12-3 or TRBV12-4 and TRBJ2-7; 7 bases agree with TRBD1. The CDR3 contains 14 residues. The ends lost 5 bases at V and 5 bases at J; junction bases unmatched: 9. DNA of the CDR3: TGTGCCAGCAGTCTCTGGACAGGCGGCGACGAGCAGTACTTC. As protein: CASSLWTGGDEQYF.

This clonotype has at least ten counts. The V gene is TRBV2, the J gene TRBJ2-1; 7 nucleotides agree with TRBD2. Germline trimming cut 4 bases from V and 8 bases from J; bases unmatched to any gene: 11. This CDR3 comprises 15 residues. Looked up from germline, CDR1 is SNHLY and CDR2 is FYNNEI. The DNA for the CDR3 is TGTGCCAGCAGTGTGGAGGGAGGGCCTAACTATGAGCAGTTCTTC. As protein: CASSVEGGPNYEQFF.

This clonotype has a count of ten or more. The CDR3 reads CAWSVQEVAGVQTQYF. The CDR3 nucleotides are TGTGCCTGGAGTGTACAGGAGGTAGCGGGAGTTCAGACCCAGTACTTC. The gene calls are TRBV30 and TRBJ2-5; TRBD2 agrees at 9 bases. V was pared by 0 bases and J by 6 bases, with 11 bases of the junction left unmatched. CDR3 size: 16 residues. CDR1 is GTSNPN and CDR2 is SVGIG in the germline V gene (reference sequence). Based on the CDR3 plus reference TRBV30 and TRBJ2-5, the full variable domain is SQTIHQWPATLVQPVGSPLSLECTVEGTSNPNLYWYRQAAGRGLQLLFYSVGIGQISSEVPQNLSASRPQDRQFILSSKKLLLSDSGFYLCAWSVQEVAGVQTQYFGPGTRLLVL.

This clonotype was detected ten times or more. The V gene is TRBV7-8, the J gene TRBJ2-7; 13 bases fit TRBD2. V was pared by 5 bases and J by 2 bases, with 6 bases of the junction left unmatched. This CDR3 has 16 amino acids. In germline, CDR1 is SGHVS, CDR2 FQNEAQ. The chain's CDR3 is CASSRTSGGTPYEQYF. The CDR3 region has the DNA TGTGCCAGCAGCCGGACTAGCGGGGGTACCCCCTACGAGCAGTACTTC.

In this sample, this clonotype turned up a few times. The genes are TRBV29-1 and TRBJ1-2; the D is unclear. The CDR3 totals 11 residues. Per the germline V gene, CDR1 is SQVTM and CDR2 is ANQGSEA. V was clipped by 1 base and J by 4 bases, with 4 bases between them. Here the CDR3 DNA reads TGCAGCGTTGAAGGGGTCTATGGCTACACCTTC. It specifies CSVEGVYGYTF.

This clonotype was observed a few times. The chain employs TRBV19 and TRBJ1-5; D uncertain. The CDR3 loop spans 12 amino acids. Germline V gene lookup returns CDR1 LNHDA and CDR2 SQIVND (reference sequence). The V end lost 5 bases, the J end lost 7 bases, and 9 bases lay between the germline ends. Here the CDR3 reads CASSPVGQPQHF. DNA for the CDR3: TGTGCCAGTAGTCCCGTGGGACAGCCCCAGCATTTT.

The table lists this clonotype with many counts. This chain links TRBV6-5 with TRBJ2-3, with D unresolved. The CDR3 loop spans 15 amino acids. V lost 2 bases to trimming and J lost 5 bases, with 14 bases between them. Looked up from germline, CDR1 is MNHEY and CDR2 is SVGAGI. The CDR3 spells CASSYVGTAGDTQYF. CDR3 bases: TGTGCCAGCAGTTACGTAGGTACGGCCGGAGATACGCAGTATTTT.

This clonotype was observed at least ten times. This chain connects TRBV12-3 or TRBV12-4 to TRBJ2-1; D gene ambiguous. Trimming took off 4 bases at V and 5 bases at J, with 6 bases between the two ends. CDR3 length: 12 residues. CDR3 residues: CASSSVDNEQFF. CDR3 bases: TGTGCCAGCAGTTCAGTGGACAATGAGCAGTTCTTC.

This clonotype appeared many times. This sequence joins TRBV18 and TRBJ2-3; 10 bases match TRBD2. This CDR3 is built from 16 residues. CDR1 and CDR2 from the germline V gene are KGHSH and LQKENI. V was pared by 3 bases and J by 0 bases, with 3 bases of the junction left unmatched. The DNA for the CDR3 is TGTGCCAGCTCACCGCTAGCGGGAGCTAGCACAGATACGCAGTATTTT. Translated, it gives CASSPLAGASTDTQYF.

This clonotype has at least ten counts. As DNA, the CDR3 is TGTGCCTGGAGTGGTGTGGGACTAGCGGGAGTAGGGCAGTTCTTC. This codes for CAWSGVGLAGVGQFF. The V and J genes are TRBV30 and TRBJ2-1; 14 bases map to TRBD2. The CDR3 covers 15 residues. CDR1 and CDR2 (germline): GTSNPN, SVGIG (reference sequence). V lost 1 base, J lost 12 bases, and 8 bases stayed unmatched.

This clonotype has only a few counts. The CDR3 here is CASRIRVTGGRGEQFF. The CDR3 DNA reads TGTGCCAGCAGAATAAGGGTGACAGGAGGCCGCGGTGAGCAGTTCTTC. This chain uses TRBV6-1 with TRBJ2-1; a weak D match, TRBD1 (6 bases). The CDR3 loop spans 16 amino acids. V lost 6 bases and J 9 bases, leaving 24 bases between the germline ends. In germline, CDR1 is MNHNS, CDR2 SASEGT.

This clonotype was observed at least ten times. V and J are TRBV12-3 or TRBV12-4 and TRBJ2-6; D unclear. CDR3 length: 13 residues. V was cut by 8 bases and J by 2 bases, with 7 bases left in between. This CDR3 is CASGLAGANVLTF. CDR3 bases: TGTGCCAGCGGGCTCGCTGGGGCCAACGTCCTGACTTTC.

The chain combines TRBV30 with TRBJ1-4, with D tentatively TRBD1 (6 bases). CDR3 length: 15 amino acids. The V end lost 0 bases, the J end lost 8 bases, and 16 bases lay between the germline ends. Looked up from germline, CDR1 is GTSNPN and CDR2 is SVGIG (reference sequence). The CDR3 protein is CAWSVQPTGAEKLFF. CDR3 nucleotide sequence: TGTGCCTGGAGTGTGCAACCGACAGGAGCAGAAAAACTGTTTTTT.

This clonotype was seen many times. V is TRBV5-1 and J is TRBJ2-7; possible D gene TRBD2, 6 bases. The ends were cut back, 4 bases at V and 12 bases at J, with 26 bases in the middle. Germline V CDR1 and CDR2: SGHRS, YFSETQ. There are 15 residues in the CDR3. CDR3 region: CASSPLAGKAIDAYF. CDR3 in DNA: TGCGCCAGCAGCCCTCTCGCGGGGAAGGCGATCGATGCGTACTTC.